These 10 T cell receptor beta chains originate from one sample sequenced in a study of T cells in Graves' hyperthyroidism and ophthalmopathy. Regions amplified from RNA transcripts were the TCR beta CDR3 regions. RT-PCR in the first round (using the HTBI primer set) targeted the TCR CDR3. TCRdb passed the multiplex PCR reads through MiXCR, listing each CDR3 protein once. Of about 420,000 distinct CDR3 sequences detected, around 16% appear once; the ten largest clones hold 14%. Sample: blood. These receptors came from a woman aged 18-29 years with Graves' hyperthyroidism.

This clonotype appeared many times. The rearrangement links TRBV2 to TRBJ2-7; D may be TRBD1 (7 bases). Looked up from germline, CDR1 is SNHLY and CDR2 is FYNNEI. V shed 4 bases and J shed 6 bases, with 13 bases lying between them. The CDR3 contains 13 residues. The chain's CDR3 is CASSGDREVEQYF. CDR3 nucleotide sequence: TGTGCCAGCAGTGGCGACAGGGAGGTCGAGCAGTACTTC.

This clonotype appeared many times. This chain uses TRBV9 with TRBJ2-7, with TRBD2 matching over 7 bases. Germline V gene data show CDR1 as SGDLS and CDR2 as YYNGEE. V trimming: 3 bases; J trimming: 2 bases; junction bases outside the gene matches: 8. There are 15 residues in the CDR3. The CDR3 bases are TGTGCCAGCAGCGCCGCACAGCGGGATCCCTACGAGCAGTACTTC. Translated, it gives CASSAAQRDPYEQYF.

There are many counts of this clonotype. This chain uses TRBV7-2 with TRBJ1-6; D is perhaps TRBD1 (6 bases). Trimming removed 0 bases from V and 10 bases from J, with 22 bases in between. This CDR3 has 18 residues. Germline CDR1 and CDR2: SGHTA and FQGNSA. CDR3 protein: CASSLAHPGGHYVSPLHF. The CDR3 nucleotides read TGTGCCAGCAGCTTAGCGCATCCTGGGGGACATTACGTGTCACCCCTCCACTTT.

The table lists this clonotype with many counts. CDR3 coding DNA: TGTGCCACCAGTGACCCCAAACGTCGGGGTGAGCAGTTCTTC. Its translation is CATSDPKRRGEQFF. V and J are TRBV24-1 and TRBJ2-1; tentative D call: TRBD2 (5 bases). The germline V gene has CDR1 KGHDR and CDR2 SFDVKD. V was shortened by 4 bases and J by 9 bases, with 15 bases between the two germline ends. There are 14 residues in the CDR3.

In its sample, this clonotype was seen a few times. A clone one base away is much larger, so this may be a read error. The chain couples TRBV20-1 to TRBJ2-3; 7 nucleotides line up with TRBD2. CDR1 and CDR2 from the germline V gene are DFQATT and SNEGSKA (reference sequence). The CDR3 consists of 15 residues. The junction had 10 bases not matched to a gene; V was cut back by 5 bases and J by 2 bases. The chain's CDR3 is CSAVDRRDYTDTQYF. The CDR3, as DNA: TGCAGTGCTGTAGACCGCCGGGACTACACAGATACGCAGTATTTT.

At least ten counts were recorded for this clonotype. The J gene is TRBJ2-1, the V gene TRBV4-1, with 11 nucleotides matching TRBD2. Trimming took 1 base from V and 7 from J; bases not matched to a gene: 6. CDR1 and CDR2 (germline): MGHRA, YSYEKL. The CDR3 spans 16 residues. This chain's CDR3 is CASSQGVAGGKNEQFF. The CDR3 region has the DNA TGCGCCAGCAGCCAAGGGGTAGCGGGAGGGAAGAATGAGCAGTTCTTC.

V and J are TRBV4-1 and TRBJ2-5; a weak D match, TRBD2 (5 bases). Deletions cut 1 base from V and 3 bases from J, with 12 bases between. The CDR3 totals 15 residues. CDR1 is MGHRA and CDR2 is YSYEKL in the germline V gene. The CDR3: CASSQAGFPKETQYF. The CDR3 DNA reads TGCGCCAGCAGCCAAGCGGGGTTTCCTAAAGAGACCCAGTACTTC.

In its sample, this clonotype was seen a few times. CDR3: CASSQGVNLGASEKLFF. The CDR3, as DNA: TGTGCCAGCAGCCAAGGGGTTAATCTCGGGGCGTCTGAAAAACTGTTTTTT. The chain has TRBV3-1 and TRBJ1-4; D might be TRBD1 (5 bases). V shed 1 base and J shed 7 bases, with 19 bases lying between them. Looked up from germline, CDR1 is LGHDT and CDR2 is YNNKEL (reference sequence). This CDR3 region has 17 residues. Together with reference TRBV3-1 and TRBJ1-4, the CDR3 gives the full variable domain: DTAVSQTPKYLVTQMGNDKSIKCEQNLGHDTMYWYKQDSKKFLKIMFSYNNKELIINETVPNRFSPKSPDKAHLNLHINSLELGDSAVYFCASSQGVNLGASEKLFFGSGTQLSVL.

This clonotype has just a few counts. This chain uses TRBV12-3 or TRBV12-4 with TRBJ2-2, with 8 bases identical to TRBD1. The CDR3 is 12 residues long. The V gene end was trimmed by 5 bases and the J gene end by 13 bases; junction bases not matched to a gene: 6. The CDR3 loop is CASSVPGTGLFF. CDR3 sequence (DNA): TGTGCCAGCAGTGTCCCCGGGACAGGGCTGTTTTTT.

This clonotype was found many times. DNA of the CDR3: TGTGCCAGCAGTGCCACAGGGAGGGACTATGGCTACACCTTC. This encodes CASSATGRDYGYTF. The V gene is TRBV2, the J gene TRBJ1-2; D might be TRBD1 (6 bases). The CDR3 loop spans 14 amino acids. Germline CDR1 and CDR2: SNHLY and FYNNEI. Trimming cost V 4 bases and J 3 bases, with 12 bases left between them.